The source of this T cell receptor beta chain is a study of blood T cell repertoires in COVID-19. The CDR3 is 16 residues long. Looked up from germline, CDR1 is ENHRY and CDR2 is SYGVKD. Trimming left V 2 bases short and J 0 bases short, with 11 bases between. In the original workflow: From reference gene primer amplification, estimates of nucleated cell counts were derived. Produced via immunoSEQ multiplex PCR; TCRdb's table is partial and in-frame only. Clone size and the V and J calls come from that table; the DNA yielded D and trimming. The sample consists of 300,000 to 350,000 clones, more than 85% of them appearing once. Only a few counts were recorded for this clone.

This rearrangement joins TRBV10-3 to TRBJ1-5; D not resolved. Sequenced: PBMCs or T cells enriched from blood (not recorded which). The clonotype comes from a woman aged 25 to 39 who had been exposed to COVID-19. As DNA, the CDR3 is TGTGCCATCAGTGAGGTAACTCGGGATAGCAATCAGCCCCAGCATTTT. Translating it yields CAISEVTRDSNQPQHF.